Ten or more counts support the clone carrying this T cell receptor beta chain. The antigen is not known. Germline values: CDR1 SGHDN, CDR2 FVKESK. This CDR3 region has 18 residues. V dropped 0 bases and J dropped 7; count of bases not matched to a gene: 14. The template was RNA from unsorted bulk tissue. More than 3 cm separated this lung sample from the edge of the tumor. The data stem from a study of tumor and adjacent non-tumor tissue in lung cancer. Study overall: The cohort had 12 to 13 adenocarcinoma, 2 squamous cell and 1 small cell patients. Some 4.2 million productive TCRbeta reads were obtained per sample on average.

TCRbeta libraries were built with three rounds of nested PCR, modified from ARM-PCR. TCRdb fed the multiplex PCR reads into MiXCR, producing one record per CDR3 protein. The data show 60,000 to 65,000 distinct CDR3 sequences, about 55% seen once. The study's findings and limits: Normal lung showed higher cumulative top 100 clone frequency than tumor.

The V gene is TRBV14, the J gene TRBJ1-5; 8 nucleotides agree with TRBD1. This clonotype originated in a man in his 70s with non-small cell lung cancer. The specimen sequenced was distant non-tumor lung tissue. The CDR3 DNA reads as TGTGCCAGCAGCCAAGATAGGCGGACAGGGAGGTGGGGGCAGCCCCAGCATTTT. Translated, it gives CASSQDRRTGRWGQPQHF.